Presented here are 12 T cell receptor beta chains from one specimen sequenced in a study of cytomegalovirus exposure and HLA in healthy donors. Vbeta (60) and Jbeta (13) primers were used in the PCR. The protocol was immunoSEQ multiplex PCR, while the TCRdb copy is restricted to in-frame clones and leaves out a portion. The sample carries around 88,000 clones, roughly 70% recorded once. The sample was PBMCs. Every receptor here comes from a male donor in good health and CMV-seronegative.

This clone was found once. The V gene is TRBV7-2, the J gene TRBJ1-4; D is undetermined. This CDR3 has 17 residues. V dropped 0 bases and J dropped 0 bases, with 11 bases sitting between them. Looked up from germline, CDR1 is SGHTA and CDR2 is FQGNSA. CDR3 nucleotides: TGTGCCAGCAGCTTAGCGAGAGGGCGTCCAACTAATGAAAAACTGTTTTTT. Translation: CASSLARGRPTNEKLFF.

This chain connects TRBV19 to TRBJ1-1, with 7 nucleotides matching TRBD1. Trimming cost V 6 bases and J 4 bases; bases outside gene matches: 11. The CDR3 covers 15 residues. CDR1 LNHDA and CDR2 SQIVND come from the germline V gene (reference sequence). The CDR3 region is CASSTFQTGATEAFF. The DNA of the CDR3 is TGTGCCAGTAGCACCTTTCAAACAGGGGCCACTGAAGCTTTCTTT.

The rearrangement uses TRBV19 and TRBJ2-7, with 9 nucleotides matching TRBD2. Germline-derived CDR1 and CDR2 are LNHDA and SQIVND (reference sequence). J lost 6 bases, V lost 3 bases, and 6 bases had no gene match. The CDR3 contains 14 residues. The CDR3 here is CASSIRTSVFEQYF. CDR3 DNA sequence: TGTGCCAGTAGTATCCGGACTAGCGTATTCGAGCAGTACTTC.

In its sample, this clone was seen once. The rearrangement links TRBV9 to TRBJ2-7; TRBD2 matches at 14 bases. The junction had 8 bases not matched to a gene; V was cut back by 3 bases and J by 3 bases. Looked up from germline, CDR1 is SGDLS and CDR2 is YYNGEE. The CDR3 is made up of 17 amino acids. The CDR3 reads CASSGGLAGEEIYEQYF. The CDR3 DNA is TGTGCCAGCAGCGGGGGACTAGCGGGAGAGGAAATCTACGAGCAGTACTTC.

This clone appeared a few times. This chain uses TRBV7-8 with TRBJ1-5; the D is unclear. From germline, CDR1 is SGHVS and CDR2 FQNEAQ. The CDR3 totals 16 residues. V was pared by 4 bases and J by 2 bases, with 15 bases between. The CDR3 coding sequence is TGTGCCAGCAGCTCCGAGACAAGCTGGGGCAATCAGCCCCAGCATTTT. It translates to CASSSETSWGNQPQHF.

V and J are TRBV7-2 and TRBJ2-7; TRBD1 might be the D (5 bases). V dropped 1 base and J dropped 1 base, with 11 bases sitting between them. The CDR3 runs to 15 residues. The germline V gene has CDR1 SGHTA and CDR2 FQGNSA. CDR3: CASSLEGRESYEQYF. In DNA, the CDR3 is TGTGCCAGCAGCTTAGAAGGCAGGGAATCCTACGAGCAGTACTTC.

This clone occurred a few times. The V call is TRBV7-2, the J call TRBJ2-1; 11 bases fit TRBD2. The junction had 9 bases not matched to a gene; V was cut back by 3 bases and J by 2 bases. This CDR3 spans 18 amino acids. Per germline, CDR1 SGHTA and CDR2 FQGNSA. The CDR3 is CASSFRSSGRLPYNEQFF. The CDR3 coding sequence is TGTGCCAGCAGCTTTAGATCTAGCGGGAGGCTCCCCTACAATGAGCAGTTCTTC.

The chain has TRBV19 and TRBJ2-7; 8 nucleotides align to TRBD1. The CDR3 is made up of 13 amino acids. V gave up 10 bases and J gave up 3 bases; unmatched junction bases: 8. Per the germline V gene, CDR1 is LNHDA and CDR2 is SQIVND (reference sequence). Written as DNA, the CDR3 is TGTGCCACCGGACAGGGCCTCCTCTACGAGCAGTACTTC. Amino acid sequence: CATGQGLLYEQYF.

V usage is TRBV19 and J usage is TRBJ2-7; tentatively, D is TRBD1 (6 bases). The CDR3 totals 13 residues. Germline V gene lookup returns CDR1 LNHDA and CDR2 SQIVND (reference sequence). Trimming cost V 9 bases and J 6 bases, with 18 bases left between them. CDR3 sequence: CASKTGGSPEQYF. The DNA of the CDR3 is TGTGCCAGCAAGACAGGCGGTTCACCCGAGCAGTACTTC.

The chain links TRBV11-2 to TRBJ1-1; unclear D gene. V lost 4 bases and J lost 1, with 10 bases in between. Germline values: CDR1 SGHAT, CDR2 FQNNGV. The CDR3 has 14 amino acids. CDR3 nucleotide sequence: TGTGCCAGCAGCTACCGCGGGCCGAACACTGAAGCTTTCTTT. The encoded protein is CASSYRGPNTEAFF. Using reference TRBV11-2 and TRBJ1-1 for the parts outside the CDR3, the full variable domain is EAGVAQSPRYKIIEKRQSVAFWCNPISGHATLYWYQQILGQGPKLLIQFQNNGVVDDSQLPKDRFSAERLKGVDSTLKIQPAKLEDSAVYLCASSYRGPNTEAFFGQGTRLTVV.

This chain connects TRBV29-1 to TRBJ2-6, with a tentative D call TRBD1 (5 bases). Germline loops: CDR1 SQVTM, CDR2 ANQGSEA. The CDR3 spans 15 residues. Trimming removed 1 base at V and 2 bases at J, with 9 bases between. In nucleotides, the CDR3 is TGCAGCGTTGAAGCGACAGTGACTGGGGCCAACGTCCTGACTTTC. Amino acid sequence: CSVEATVTGANVLTF.

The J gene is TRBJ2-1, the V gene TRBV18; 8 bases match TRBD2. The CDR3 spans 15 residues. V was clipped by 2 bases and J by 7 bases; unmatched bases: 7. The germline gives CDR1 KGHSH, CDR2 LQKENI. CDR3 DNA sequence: TGTGCCAGCTCACCAGAAGTAGCGGGGCCGAATGAGCAGTTCTTC. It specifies CASSPEVAGPNEQFF.